This is a list of T cell receptor beta chains from one sample in a study of blood T cells in healthy people across ages. TCRdb reprocessed the 5' RACE reads via MiXCR and lists one record per CDR3 protein. The profile covers roughly 500,000 distinct CDR3 sequences, with roughly a quarter appearing a single time and about a fifth taken by the ten largest. Sample: blood. These receptors all stem from a woman in her sixties or seventies in good health. CDR3s include the opening cysteine and the closing phenylalanine or tryptophan. Fields, in order: V gene, J gene, clone size, CDR3 length, D gene, CDR3 protein, CDR3 DNA. D genes are given only for firm matches. A row's size may be missing; if present it is once, few, many or a size class.

>TRBV28|TRBJ1-6|NA|16|NA
CASSSPRGRDNSPLHF
TGTGCCAGCAGTTCGCCCCGAGGCAGGGACAATTCACCCCTCCACTTT
>TRBV2|TRBJ1-1|few|14|NA
CASSVIDVNTEAFF
TGTGCCAGCAGTGTAATTGATGTTAACACTGAAGCTTTCTTT
>TRBV7-9|TRBJ2-2|few|15|NA
CAGVLWDTSTGELFF
TGTGCCGGTGTTCTCTGGGACACTTCCACCGGGGAGCTGTTTTTT
>TRBV14|TRBJ1-1|few|13|NA
CASSRKEGTEAFF
TGTGCCAGCAGCCGAAAGGAGGGCACTGAAGCTTTCTTT
>TRBV5-5|TRBJ2-2|NA|16|TRBD1
CASSLGGQTLTGELFF
TGTGCCAGCAGCTTGGGGGGACAGACCCTCACCGGGGAGCTGTTTTTT
>TRBV6-2/TRBV6-3|TRBJ2-5|NA|11|NA
CATSVDETQYF
TGTGCCACCTCAGTTGATGAGACCCAGTACTTC
>TRBV28|TRBJ2-2|few|16|TRBD2
CASSFAGGGQTGELFF
TGTGCCAGCAGTTTCGCGGGCGGGGGGCAAACCGGGGAGCTGTTTTTT
>TRBV7-8|TRBJ1-2|NA|15|NA
CASSLHPKRDYGYTF
TGTGCCAGCAGCCTCCACCCGAAGCGGGACTATGGCTACACCTTC
>TRBV5-1|TRBJ2-7|NA|15|NA
CASSLWDSGSREQYF
TGCGCCAGCAGCTTGTGGGACTCCGGATCTAGGGAGCAGTACTTC
>TRBV27|TRBJ2-1|NA|15|TRBD2
CASSGLAGGENEQFF
TGTGCCAGCAGTGGACTAGCGGGGGGTGAGAATGAGCAGTTCTTC
>TRBV20-1|TRBJ2-6|NA|15|NA
CSARFVGNGANVLTF
TGCAGTGCTAGATTCGTGGGGAACGGGGCCAACGTCCTGACTTTC
>TRBV6-6|TRBJ1-2|NA|14|NA
CASSYSPTNYGYTF
TGTGCCAGCAGTTACTCCCCCACCAACTATGGCTACACCTTC
>TRBV5-6|TRBJ1-5|NA|14|TRBD1
CASSRGLSDQPQHF
TGTGCCAGCAGTAGGGGGCTCTCCGATCAGCCCCAGCATTTT
>TRBV29-1|TRBJ2-1|NA|16|TRBD2
CSVEGPSGGHYNEQFF
TGCAGCGTTGAAGGGCCTAGCGGGGGACACTACAATGAGCAGTTCTTC
>TRBV7-2|TRBJ1-6|few|15|NA
CASSFFGIMNSPLHF
TGTGCCAGCAGCTTTTTCGGGATTATGAATTCACCCCTCCACTTT
>TRBV29-1|TRBJ2-3|few|15|TRBD2
CSALKAGGSTDTQYF
TGCAGCGCCCTGAAGGCGGGGGGGAGCACAGATACGCAGTATTTT
>TRBV5-1|TRBJ2-5|NA|15|TRBD1
CASSLQGLLQETQYF
TGCGCCAGCAGCTTACAGGGGCTCCTTCAAGAGACCCAGTACTTC
>TRBV3-1|TRBJ2-2|few|17|NA
CASSPLGGGRETGELFF
TGTGCCAGCAGCCCCTTGGGCGGGGGCCGGGAAACCGGGGAGCTGTTTTTT
>TRBV4-3|TRBJ2-1|NA|15|NA
CASSQDFRSYNEQFF
TGCGCCAGCAGCCAAGATTTCCGATCCTACAATGAGCAGTTCTTC
>TRBV6-5|TRBJ1-2|NA|12|NA
CASRGGNGGYTF
TGTGCCAGCAGAGGGGGGAACGGTGGCTACACCTTC
>TRBV4-3|TRBJ2-2|NA|15|NA
CASSQEALYTGELFF
TGCGCCAGCAGCCAAGAGGCATTGTACACCGGGGAGCTGTTTTTT
>TRBV9|TRBJ1-1|NA|17|NA
CASSVAGGGYSNTEAFF
TGTGCCAGCAGCGTAGCTGGAGGGGGGTATTCGAACACTGAAGCTTTCTTT
>TRBV7-9|TRBJ1-1|few|16|TRBD1
CASSLGRGRMNTEAFF
TGTGCCAGCAGCTTAGGCAGGGGGCGGATGAACACTGAAGCTTTCTTT
>TRBV4-3|TRBJ2-1|NA|16|NA
CASSQGSLSSYNEQFF
TGCGCCAGCAGCCAAGGCAGTTTAAGCTCCTACAATGAGCAGTTCTTC
>TRBV6-5|TRBJ2-3|NA|15|NA
CASLTARESTDTQYF
TGTGCCAGCCTTACGGCCAGGGAAAGCACAGATACGCAGTATTTT
>TRBV11-2|TRBJ2-1|NA|14|TRBD2
CASSFPGLDNEQFF
TGTGCCAGCAGCTTTCCGGGACTAGACAATGAGCAGTTCTTC
>TRBV7-9|TRBJ2-2|few|14|TRBD2
CASSLPGLAGELFF
TGTGCCAGCAGCTTACCGGGACTAGCCGGGGAGCTGTTTTTT
>TRBV20-1|TRBJ1-4|NA|13|TRBD1
CSVQGETNEKLFF
TGCAGTGTCCAGGGGGAGACTAATGAAAAACTGTTTTTT
>TRBV6-5|TRBJ1-5|NA|15|NA
CASSYTGRGNQPQHF
TGTGCCAGCAGTTACACAGGGAGAGGAAATCAGCCCCAGCATTTT
>TRBV20-1|TRBJ2-1|NA|14|TRBD1
CSATTRTGALEQFF
TGCAGTGCTACGACGAGGACAGGGGCCCTAGAGCAGTTCTTC
>TRBV4-3|TRBJ1-1|NA|15|TRBD1
CASSRGGQYDTEAFF
TGCGCCAGCAGCCGGGGGGGACAGTACGACACTGAAGCTTTCTTT
>TRBV21-1|TRBJ2-2|few|16|NA
CASSKVERKGTGELFF
TGTGCCAGCAGCAAAGTGGAGAGGAAGGGCACCGGGGAGCTGTTTTTT
>TRBV28|TRBJ1-3|few|14|NA
CASKDSLSGNTIYF
TGTGCCAGCAAGGACAGCCTCTCTGGAAACACCATATATTTT
>TRBV20-1|TRBJ2-1|NA|14|NA
CSAPGVWSYNEQFF
TGCAGTGCTCCGGGAGTCTGGTCCTACAATGAGCAGTTCTTC
>TRBV6-8|TRBJ1-1|NA|12|NA
CASSLGHREAFF
TGTGCCAGCAGTCTGGGACACCGAGAAGCTTTCTTT
>TRBV12-3/TRBV12-4|TRBJ2-1|NA|13|NA
CASSPTTRTEQFF
TGTGCCAGCAGTCCGACCACGAGGACTGAGCAGTTCTTC
>TRBV7-9|TRBJ1-1|many|11|NA
CASSLGGEAFF
TGTGCCAGCAGCTTGGGAGGTGAAGCTTTCTTT
>TRBV7-2|TRBJ2-7|NA|16|TRBD2
CASSLIAGGSFYEQYF
TGTGCCAGCAGCTTAATTGCGGGGGGTTCCTTCTACGAGCAGTACTTC
>TRBV10-3|TRBJ2-5|NA|12|NA
CAISVGMETQYF
TGTGCCATCAGTGTTGGAATGGAGACCCAGTACTTC
>TRBV9|TRBJ2-1|once|16|NA
CASSVDQWGGRYEQFF
TGTGCCAGCAGCGTAGATCAGTGGGGGGGCCGGTATGAGCAGTTCTTC
>TRBV19|TRBJ1-2|NA|12|NA
CASRNDYYGYTF
TGTGCCAGTAGAAATGACTACTATGGCTACACCTTC
>TRBV6-5|TRBJ2-1|few|13|TRBD1
CASRKQGRNEQFF
TGTGCCAGCAGAAAACAGGGGCGCAATGAGCAGTTCTTC
>TRBV20-1|TRBJ2-1|few|15|NA
CSASVLKSSYNEQFF
TGCAGTGCTAGCGTGCTTAAGAGCTCCTACAATGAGCAGTTCTTC
>TRBV5-1|TRBJ2-1|few|14|TRBD1
CASSLFQGDGEQFF
TGCGCCAGCAGCTTGTTTCAGGGGGACGGTGAGCAGTTCTTC
>TRBV2|TRBJ2-3|NA|15|TRBD1
CASEQGAYRTDTQYF
TGTGCCAGCGAACAGGGGGCTTACCGGACAGATACGCAGTATTTT
>TRBV5-1|TRBJ2-2|NA|16|NA
CASSLGRGSNTGELFF
TGCGCCAGCAGCTTGGGACGGGGGTCGAACACCGGGGAGCTGTTTTTT
>TRBV10-3|TRBJ2-3|few|13|NA
CAITGTGTDTQYF
TGTGCCATCACAGGGACCGGCACAGATACGCAGTATTTT